These 14 T cell receptor beta chains were sequenced from one sample in a study of blood T cells in healthy people across ages. A second roughly 6 to 11 cycle PCR used barcoded and J-beta primers. TCRdb recomputed calls from the 5' RACE reads with MiXCR, one row per CDR3 protein. The profile shows fewer than 950,000 distinct CDR3 sequences, under 40% of them singletons. What was sequenced was blood. All receptors come from a young man in good health.

The rearrangement links TRBV20-1 to TRBJ1-2; D may be TRBD1 (5 bases). Germline values: CDR1 DFQATT, CDR2 SNEGSKA (reference sequence). Deletions cut 0 bases from V and 7 bases from J, with 15 bases between. This CDR3 has 14 residues. The CDR3 DNA follows: TGCAGTGCTAGAGATACGCGCAGGGTCTTTGGCTACACCTTC. Amino acid sequence: CSARDTRRVFGYTF.

This clonotype was counted only a few times. This sequence joins TRBV4-3 and TRBJ1-1; D gene unclear. The CDR3 loop spans 16 amino acids. Trimming pared 0 bases from V and 4 bases from J, leaving 15 bases between. The germline CDR1 and CDR2 sequences are LGHNA and YSLEER. CDR3 in amino acids: CASSQDTGMGGTEAFF. DNA for the CDR3: TGCGCCAGCAGCCAAGATACGGGGATGGGAGGCACTGAAGCTTTCTTT.

This clonotype was picked up a small number of times. The chain links TRBV23-1 to TRBJ1-6; no clear D gene. TRBV23-1 is annotated as an ORF whose role is uncertain. CDR3 size: 11 residues. The V end lost 3 bases, the J end lost 9 bases, and 3 bases lay between the germline ends. The CDR3 reads CASSHASPLHF. The CDR3 DNA reads TGCGCCAGCAGTCACGCTTCACCCCTCCACTTT.

V usage is TRBV20-1 and J usage is TRBJ2-7, with 8 bases identical to TRBD1. Trimming removed 6 bases from V and 1 base from J; junction bases left unmatched: 17. The CDR3 has 17 residues. Germline loops: CDR1 DFQATT, CDR2 SNEGSKA (reference sequence). The CDR3 region is CSAEGEITGGFSYEQYF. DNA for the CDR3: TGCAGTGCAGAGGGGGAGATCACAGGGGGTTTTTCCTACGAGCAGTACTTC.

The V gene is TRBV12-3 or TRBV12-4, the J gene TRBJ2-7, with a tentative D call TRBD2 (7 bases). V was cut by 7 bases and J by 7 bases, with 20 bases left in between. CDR3 length: 14 residues. The CDR3 bases are TGTGCCAGCATTCGCGGGGGCCTATACAATGAGCAGTACTTC. Amino acids: CASIRGGLYNEQYF.

This clonotype was detected only a few times. J is TRBJ2-5 and V is TRBV5-1; maybe TRBD2 (6 bases). Per the germline V gene, CDR1 is SGHRS and CDR2 is YFSETQ. The CDR3 length is 15 residues. The V end was cut by 7 bases, the J end by 4 bases, with 20 bases between. The CDR3, as DNA: TGCGCCAGCGGAAGCGGGCCCGGGCCGGGAGAGACCCAGTACTTC. It translates to CASGSGPGPGETQYF.

Here the CDR3 reads CASSPREDREQFF. Written as DNA, the CDR3 is TGTGCCAGCTCACCACGCGAGGACAGGGAGCAGTTCTTC. This rearrangement joins TRBV18 to TRBJ2-1; TRBD1 aligns across 7 bases. The CDR3 has 13 residues. V gave up 1 base and J gave up 10 bases; unmatched junction bases: 4. The germline CDR1 and CDR2 sequences are KGHSH and LQKENI.

Comment on this clonotype: A read error is likely, as this CDR3 ends without the conserved phenylalanine or tryptophan. V usage is TRBV2 and J usage is TRBJ1-2; 9 bases agree with TRBD1. The CDR3 runs 17 residues. V trimming: 10 bases; J trimming: 2 bases; junction bases outside the gene matches: 17. Germline loops: CDR1 SNHLY, CDR2 FYNNEI. CDR3 amino acids: CATLQGATNEKNYGYTV. CDR3 in DNA: TGTGCCACCTTACAGGGGGCGACGAATGAGAAGAACTATGGCTACACCGTC.

This clonotype was picked up many times. The chain employs TRBV29-1 and TRBJ2-6; 11 nucleotides line up with TRBD1. This CDR3 spans 17 amino acids. Losses at the gene ends were 3 bases for V and 4 bases for J; bases not matched to a gene: 8. The germline CDR1 and CDR2 sequences are SQVTM and ANQGSEA. The CDR3 region has the DNA TGCAGCGTTGATCCGGGACAGGGGGTTGCAGGGGCCAACGTCCTGACTTTC. Encoded protein: CSVDPGQGVAGANVLTF.

The CDR3: CSVGRGGRNEQYF. Here the CDR3 DNA reads TGCAGCGTTGGTCGGGGGGGCCGTAATGAGCAGTACTTC. This sequence joins TRBV29-1 and TRBJ2-7; 8 bases match TRBD2. CDR1 is SQVTM and CDR2 is ANQGSEA in the germline V gene. The V segment lost 4 bases and the J segment 7 bases; nucleotides outside the gene matches: 9. This CDR3 is 13 amino acids long.

This chain links TRBV7-3 with TRBJ2-1, with 10 bases lining up with TRBD1. With the DNA end fitting TRBJ2-7 better, the J assignment may be wrong. The CDR3 totals 18 residues. Germline V gives CDR1 SGHTA, CDR2 FQGTGA. CDR3 residues: CASSPLETGQGPYNEQYF. CDR3 nucleotides: TGTGCCAGCAGCCCCCTGGAAACGGGACAGGGGCCATACAATGAGCAGTACTTC.

This clonotype has a handful of counts. The chain links TRBV7-3 to TRBJ2-5; weak D call: TRBD2 (6 bases). V lost 2 bases to trimming and J lost 1 base, with 11 bases between them. The V gene's germline CDR1 is SGHTA and CDR2 FQGTGA. This CDR3 region has 15 residues. CDR3 region: CASSLVGGFQETQYF. The CDR3 region has the DNA TGTGCCAGCAGCTTAGTGGGGGGTTTCCAAGAGACCCAGTACTTC.

V usage is TRBV29-1 and J usage is TRBJ2-3; 7 nucleotides agree with TRBD1. The CDR3 spans 14 residues. Unmatched junction bases numbered 10, after V lost 5 bases and J lost 5 bases. Germline V gives CDR1 SQVTM, CDR2 ANQGSEA. The CDR3 region has the DNA TGCAGCGTTCAAGGGACAGCCGCCCAAGATACGCAGTATTTT. Its protein product is CSVQGTAAQDTQYF.

This chain links TRBV18 with TRBJ1-5, with D tentatively TRBD1 (5 bases). Trimming cost V 6 bases and J 5 bases, with 17 bases left between them. This CDR3 has 15 residues. In germline, CDR1 is KGHSH, CDR2 LQKENI. The CDR3 region has the DNA TGTGCCAGCTCGTATACAGGCCAGGGTGATCAGCCCCAGCATTTT. It translates to CASSYTGQGDQPQHF.